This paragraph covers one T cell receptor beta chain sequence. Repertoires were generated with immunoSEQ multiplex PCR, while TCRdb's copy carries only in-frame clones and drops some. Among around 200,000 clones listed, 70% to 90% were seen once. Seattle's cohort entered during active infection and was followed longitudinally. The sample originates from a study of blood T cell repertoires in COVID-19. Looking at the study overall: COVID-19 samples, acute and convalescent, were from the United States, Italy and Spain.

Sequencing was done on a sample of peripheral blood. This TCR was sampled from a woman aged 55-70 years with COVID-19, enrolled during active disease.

The CDR3: CASSPAPGVTGELFF. The CDR3 coding sequence is TGTGCCAGCAGTCCAGCCCCAGGGGTCACCGGGGAGCTGTTTTTT. The rearrangement uses TRBV6-5 and TRBJ2-2, with D possibly matching TRBD1 (6 bases). Germline-derived CDR1 and CDR2 are MNHEY and SVGAGI. The CDR3 length is 15 residues. Trimming stripped 5 bases from V and 4 bases from J, with 14 bases between.